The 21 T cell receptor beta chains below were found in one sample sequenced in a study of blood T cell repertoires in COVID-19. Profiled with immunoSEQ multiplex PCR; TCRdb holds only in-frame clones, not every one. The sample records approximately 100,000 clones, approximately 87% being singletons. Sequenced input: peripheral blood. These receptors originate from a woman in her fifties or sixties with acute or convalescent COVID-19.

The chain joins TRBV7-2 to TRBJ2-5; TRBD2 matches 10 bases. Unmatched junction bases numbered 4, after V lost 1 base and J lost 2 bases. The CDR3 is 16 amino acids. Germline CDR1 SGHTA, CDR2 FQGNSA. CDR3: CASSLGSGRGQETQYF. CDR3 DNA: TGTGCCAGCAGCTTAGGCAGCGGGAGGGGGCAAGAGACCCAGTACTTC. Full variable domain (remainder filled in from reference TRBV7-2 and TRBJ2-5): GAGVSQSPSNKVTEKGKDVELRCDPISGHTALYWYRQSLGQGLEFLIYFQGNSAPDKSGLPSDRFSAERTGGSVSTLTIQRTQQEDSAVYLCASSLGSGRGQETQYFGPGTRLLVL.

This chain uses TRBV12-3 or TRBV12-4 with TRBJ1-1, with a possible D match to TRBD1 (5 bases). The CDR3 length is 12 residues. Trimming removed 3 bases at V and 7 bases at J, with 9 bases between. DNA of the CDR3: TGTGCCAGCAGTTTGGTAGGGGTTGAAGCTTTCTTT. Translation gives CASSLVGVEAFF.

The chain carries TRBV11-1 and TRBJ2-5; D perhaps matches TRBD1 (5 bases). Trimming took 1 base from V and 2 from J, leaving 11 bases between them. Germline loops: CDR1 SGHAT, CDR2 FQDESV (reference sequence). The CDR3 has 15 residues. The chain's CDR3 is CASSLVKGDQETQYF. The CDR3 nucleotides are TGTGCCAGCAGCTTAGTTAAAGGGGATCAAGAGACCCAGTACTTC. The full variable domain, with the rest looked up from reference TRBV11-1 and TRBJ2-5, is EAEVAQSPRYKITEKSQAVAFWCDPISGHATLYWYRQILGQGPELLVQFQDESVVDDSQLPKDRFSAERLKGVDSTLKIQPAELGDSAMYLCASSLVKGDQETQYFGPGTRLLVL.

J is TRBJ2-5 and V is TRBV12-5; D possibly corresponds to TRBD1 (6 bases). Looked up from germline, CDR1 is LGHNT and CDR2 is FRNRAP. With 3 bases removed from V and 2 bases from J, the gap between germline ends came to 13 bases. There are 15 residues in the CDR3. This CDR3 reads CASGFGQRQQETQYF. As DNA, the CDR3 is TGTGCTAGTGGTTTCGGACAGAGACAACAAGAGACCCAGTACTTC. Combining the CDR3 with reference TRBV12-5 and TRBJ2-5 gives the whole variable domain DARVTQTPRHKVTEMGQEVTMRCQPILGHNTVFWYRQTMMQGLELLAYFRNRAPLDDSGMPKDRFSAEMPDATLATLKIQPSEPRDSAVYFCASGFGQRQQETQYFGPGTRLLVL.

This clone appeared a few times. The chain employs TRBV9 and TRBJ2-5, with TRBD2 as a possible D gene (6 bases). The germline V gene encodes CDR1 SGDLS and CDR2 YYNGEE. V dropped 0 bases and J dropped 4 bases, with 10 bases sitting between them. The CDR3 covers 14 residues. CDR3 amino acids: CASSVEYGGETQYF. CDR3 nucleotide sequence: TGTGCCAGCAGCGTAGAGTACGGGGGAGAGACCCAGTACTTC.

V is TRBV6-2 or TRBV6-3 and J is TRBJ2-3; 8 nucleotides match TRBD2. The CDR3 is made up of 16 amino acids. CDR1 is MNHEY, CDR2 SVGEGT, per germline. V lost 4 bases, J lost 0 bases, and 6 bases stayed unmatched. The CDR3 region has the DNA TGTGCCAGCAGTTTCAAACTAGCGGCTAGCACAGATACGCAGTATTTT. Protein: CASSFKLAASTDTQYF.

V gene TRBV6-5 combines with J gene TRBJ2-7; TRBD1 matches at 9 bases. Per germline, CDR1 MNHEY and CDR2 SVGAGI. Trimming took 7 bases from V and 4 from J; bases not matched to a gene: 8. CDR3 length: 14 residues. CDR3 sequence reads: CASKRDREYYEQYF. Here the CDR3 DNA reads TGTGCCAGCAAAAGGGACAGGGAGTATTACGAGCAGTACTTC.

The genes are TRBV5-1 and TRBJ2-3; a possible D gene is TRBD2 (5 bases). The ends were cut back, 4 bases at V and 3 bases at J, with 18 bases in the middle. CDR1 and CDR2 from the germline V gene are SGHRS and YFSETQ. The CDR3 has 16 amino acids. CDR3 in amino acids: CASSDGNSWDTDTQYF. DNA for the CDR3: TGCGCCAGCAGCGACGGGAACAGTTGGGATACAGATACGCAGTATTTT.

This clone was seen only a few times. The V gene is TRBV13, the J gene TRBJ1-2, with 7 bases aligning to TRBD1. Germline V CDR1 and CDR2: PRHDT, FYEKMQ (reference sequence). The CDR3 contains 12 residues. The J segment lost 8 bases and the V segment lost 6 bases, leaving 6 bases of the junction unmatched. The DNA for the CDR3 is TGTGCCAGCAGTCCGACAGGGCAAGGCTACACCTTC. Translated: CASSPTGQGYTF.

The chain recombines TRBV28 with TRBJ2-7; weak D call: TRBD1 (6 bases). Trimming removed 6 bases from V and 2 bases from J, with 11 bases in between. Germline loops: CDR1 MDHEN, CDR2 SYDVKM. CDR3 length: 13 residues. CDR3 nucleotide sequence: TGTGCCAGCAGCCCACCAGGGGCCTACGAGCAGTACTTC. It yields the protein CASSPPGAYEQYF.

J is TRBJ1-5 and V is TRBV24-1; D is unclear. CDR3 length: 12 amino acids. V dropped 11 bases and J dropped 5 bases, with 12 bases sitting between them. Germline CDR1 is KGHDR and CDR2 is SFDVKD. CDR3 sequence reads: CAIKEGDQPQHF. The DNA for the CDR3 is TGTGCCATCAAGGAGGGCGATCAGCCCCAGCATTTT.

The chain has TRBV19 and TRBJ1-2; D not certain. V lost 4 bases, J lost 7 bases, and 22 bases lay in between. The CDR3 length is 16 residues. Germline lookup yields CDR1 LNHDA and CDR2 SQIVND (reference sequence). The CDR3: CASSTPLEILFRGYTF. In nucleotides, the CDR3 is TGTGCCAGTAGTACCCCGTTGGAGATACTATTCCGTGGCTACACCTTC. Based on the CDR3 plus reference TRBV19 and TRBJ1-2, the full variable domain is DGGITQSPKYLFRKEGQNVTLSCEQNLNHDAMYWYRQDPGQGLRLIYYSQIVNDFQKGDIAEGYSVSREKKESFPLTVTSAQKNPTAFYLCASSTPLEILFRGYTFGSGTRLTVV.

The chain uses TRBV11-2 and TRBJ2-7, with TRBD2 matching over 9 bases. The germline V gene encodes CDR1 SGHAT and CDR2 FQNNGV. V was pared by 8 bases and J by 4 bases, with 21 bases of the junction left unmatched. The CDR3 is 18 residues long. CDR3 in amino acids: CASSYSGSASVGKYEQYF. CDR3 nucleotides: TGTGCCAGCTCATATAGCGGGAGTGCCTCCGTGGGGAAGTACGAGCAGTACTTC.

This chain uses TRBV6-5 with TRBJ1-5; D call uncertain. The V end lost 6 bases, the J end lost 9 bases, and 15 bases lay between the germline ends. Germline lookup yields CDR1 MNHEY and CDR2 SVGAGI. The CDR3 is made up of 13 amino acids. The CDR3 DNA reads TGTGCCAGCAGCACCGGGGTGGAGTCGCCCCAGCATTTT. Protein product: CASSTGVESPQHF.

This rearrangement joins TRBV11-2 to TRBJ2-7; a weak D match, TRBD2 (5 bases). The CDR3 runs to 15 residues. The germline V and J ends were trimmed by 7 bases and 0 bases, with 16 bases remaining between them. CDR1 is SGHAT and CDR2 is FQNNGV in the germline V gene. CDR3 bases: TGTGCCAGCACACGGATGAACGGAGGCTCCTACGAGCAGTACTTC. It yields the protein CASTRMNGGSYEQYF.

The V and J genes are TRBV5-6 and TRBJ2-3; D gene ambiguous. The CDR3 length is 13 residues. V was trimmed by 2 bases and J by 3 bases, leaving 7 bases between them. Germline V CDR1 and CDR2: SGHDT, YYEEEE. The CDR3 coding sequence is TGTGCCAGCAGCTTCACCACAACAGATACGCAGTATTTT. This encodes CASSFTTTDTQYF. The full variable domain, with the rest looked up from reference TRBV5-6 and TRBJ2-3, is DAGVTQSPTHLIKTRGQQVTLRCSPKSGHDTVSWYQQALGQGPQFIFQYYEEEERQRGNFPDRFSGHQFPNYSSELNVNALLLGDSALYLCASSFTTTDTQYFGPGTRLTVL.

The CDR3 region has the DNA TGTGCCTGGAAACAATTAAACTCGGGAGGAAAACTGTTTTTT. Protein sequence: CAWKQLNSGGKLFF. The rearrangement joins TRBV30 to TRBJ1-4; D gene uncertain. The V and J ends lost 4 bases and 10 bases respectively, with 19 bases between them. The germline V gene has CDR1 GTSNPN and CDR2 SVGIG (reference sequence). This CDR3 region has 14 residues.

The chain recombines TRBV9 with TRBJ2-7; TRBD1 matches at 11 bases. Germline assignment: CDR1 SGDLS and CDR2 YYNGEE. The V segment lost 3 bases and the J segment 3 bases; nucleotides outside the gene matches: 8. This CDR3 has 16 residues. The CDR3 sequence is CASSGGTGGPNYEQYF. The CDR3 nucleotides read TGTGCCAGCAGCGGCGGGACAGGGGGACCGAACTACGAGCAGTACTTC.

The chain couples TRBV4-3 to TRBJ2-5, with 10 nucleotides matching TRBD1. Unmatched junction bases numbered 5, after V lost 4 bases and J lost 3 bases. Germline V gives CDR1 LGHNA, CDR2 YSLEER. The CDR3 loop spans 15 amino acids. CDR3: CASSPYGTGEETQYF. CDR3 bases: TGCGCCAGCAGCCCGTATGGGACAGGGGAAGAGACCCAGTACTTC.

CDR3 nucleotide sequence: TGTGCCAGCAGTGACTACTCAACAGGGTACTCTGGAAACACCATATATTTT. This sequence encodes CASSDYSTGYSGNTIYF. V usage is TRBV6-4 and J usage is TRBJ1-3, with D maybe TRBD1 (6 bases). The germline V and J ends were trimmed by 1 base and 0 bases, with 13 bases remaining between them. Looked up from germline, CDR1 is MRHNA and CDR2 is SNTAGT. CDR3 size: 17 residues.

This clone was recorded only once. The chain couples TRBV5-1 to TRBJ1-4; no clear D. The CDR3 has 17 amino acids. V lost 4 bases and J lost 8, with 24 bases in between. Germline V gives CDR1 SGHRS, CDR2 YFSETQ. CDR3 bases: TGCGCCAGCAGCGCCTCCCCAGGACTGGCTAAGAGGGAAAAACTGTTTTTT. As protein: CASSASPGLAKREKLFF.